This T cell receptor beta chain was documented in a study of T cell responses to AZD1222 COVID-19 vaccine. The study, taken as a whole, reports: Repertoire sampling occurred only after the peak T cell response. Spike-specific TCR breadth rose after two AZD1222 doses, and depth rose as well. Most donors were white British and more were female, and clonal diversity was possibly underestimated.

Note on this clone: Its antigen is not known.

Data came from immunoSEQ multiplex PCR; TCRdb stores just in-frame clones and leaves some out. The data contain some 100,000 clones, about 88% of them singletons. This CDR3 has 16 residues. Germline lookup yields CDR1 LGHNA and CDR2 YSLEER. Trimming shortened V by 1 base and J by 0 bases, and 7 bases separated the two germline ends. The source was peripheral blood, collected 28 days after the second AZD1222 dose. The source of this sequence is an adult who received the AZD1222 COVID-19 vaccine. The V gene is TRBV4-3, the J gene TRBJ1-6; TRBD1 is a possible D gene (5 bases). Here the CDR3 DNA reads TGCGCCAGCAGCCAAGGGGACCACTCCTATAATTCACCCCTCCACTTT. Translation: CASSQGDHSYNSPLHF.